This TCR beta chain was sequenced in a study of cytomegalovirus exposure and HLA in healthy donors. Study-level information: The study placed 70% to 85% of its approximately 400 genotyped donors in the Caucasian-associated ancestry cluster.

Study-wide results and limits: Among the CMV-associated chains, a few were confirmed in vitro as specific for CMV antigens. Segments of the TCR beta V type were, in most cases, productive about 87% or about 30% of the time in an earlier analysis.

V shed 6 bases and J 0 bases; nucleotides not matched to a gene: 11. The CDR3 is 16 residues long. CDR1 and CDR2 from the germline V gene are SGHNT and YYREEE (reference sequence). A multiplex PCR was run with 60 Vbeta primers and 13 Jbeta primers. Sequencing was performed with immunoSEQ multiplex PCR; in TCRdb, only in-frame clones are kept and a portion is missing. The sample holds about 240,000 clones, about 81% seen once. Concerning this clone: No antigen is known for it.

This chain uses TRBV5-4 with TRBJ2-7, with 8 bases that match TRBD1. The sequenced sample was PBMCs. This TCR came from a woman aged 60-70 years in good health and CMV-seropositive. In DNA, the CDR3 is TGTGCCAGCACCATGTCCGGGACAGGTCCCTCCTACGAGCAGTACTTC. As protein: CASTMSGTGPSYEQYF. The complete variable domain, with remaining parts taken from reference TRBV5-4 and TRBJ2-7, reads ETGVTQSPTHLIKTRGQQVTLRCSSQSGHNTVSWYQQALGQGPQFIFQYYREEENGRGNFPPRFSGLQFPNYSSELNVNALELDDSALYLCASTMSGTGPSYEQYFGPGTRLTVT.